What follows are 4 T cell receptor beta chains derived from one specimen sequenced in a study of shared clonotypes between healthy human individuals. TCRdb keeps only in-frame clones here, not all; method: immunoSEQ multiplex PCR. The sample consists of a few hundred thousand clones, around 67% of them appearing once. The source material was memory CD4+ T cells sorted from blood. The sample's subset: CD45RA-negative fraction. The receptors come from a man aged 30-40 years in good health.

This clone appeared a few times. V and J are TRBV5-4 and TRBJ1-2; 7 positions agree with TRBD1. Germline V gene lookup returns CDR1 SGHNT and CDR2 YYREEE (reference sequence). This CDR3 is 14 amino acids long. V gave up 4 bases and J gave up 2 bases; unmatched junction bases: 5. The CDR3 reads CASSNRQGNYGYTF. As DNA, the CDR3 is TGTGCCAGCAGCAACAGACAGGGCAACTATGGCTACACCTTC.

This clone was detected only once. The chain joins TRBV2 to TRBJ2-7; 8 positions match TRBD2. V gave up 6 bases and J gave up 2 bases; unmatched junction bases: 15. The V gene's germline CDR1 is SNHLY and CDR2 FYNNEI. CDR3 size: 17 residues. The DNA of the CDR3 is TGTGCCAGCAGCCTAGCTTTAGGCGGGAGGACGGCCTACGAGCAGTACTTC. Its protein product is CASSLALGGRTAYEQYF.

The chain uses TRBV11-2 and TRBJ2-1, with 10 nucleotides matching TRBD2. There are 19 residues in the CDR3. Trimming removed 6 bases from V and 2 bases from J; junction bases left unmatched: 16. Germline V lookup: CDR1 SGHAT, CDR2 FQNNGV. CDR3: CASRAREGSGRYTYNEQFF. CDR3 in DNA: TGTGCCAGCAGGGCTAGGGAGGGTAGCGGGAGGTACACCTACAATGAGCAGTTCTTC. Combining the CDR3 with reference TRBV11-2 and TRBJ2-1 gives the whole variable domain EAGVAQSPRYKIIEKRQSVAFWCNPISGHATLYWYQQILGQGPKLLIQFQNNGVVDDSQLPKDRFSAERLKGVDSTLKIQPAKLEDSAVYLCASRAREGSGRYTYNEQFFGPGTRLTVL.

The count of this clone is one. CDR3 in DNA: TGTGCCAGCAGCTTAGACGCCTCCTACAATGAGCAGTTCTTC. This translates into CASSLDASYNEQFF. The V and J genes are TRBV7-9 and TRBJ2-1, with unresolved D. The CDR3 contains 14 residues. Germline-derived CDR1 and CDR2 are SEHNR and FQNEAQ (reference sequence). V shed 1 base and J shed 0 bases, with 4 bases lying between them.